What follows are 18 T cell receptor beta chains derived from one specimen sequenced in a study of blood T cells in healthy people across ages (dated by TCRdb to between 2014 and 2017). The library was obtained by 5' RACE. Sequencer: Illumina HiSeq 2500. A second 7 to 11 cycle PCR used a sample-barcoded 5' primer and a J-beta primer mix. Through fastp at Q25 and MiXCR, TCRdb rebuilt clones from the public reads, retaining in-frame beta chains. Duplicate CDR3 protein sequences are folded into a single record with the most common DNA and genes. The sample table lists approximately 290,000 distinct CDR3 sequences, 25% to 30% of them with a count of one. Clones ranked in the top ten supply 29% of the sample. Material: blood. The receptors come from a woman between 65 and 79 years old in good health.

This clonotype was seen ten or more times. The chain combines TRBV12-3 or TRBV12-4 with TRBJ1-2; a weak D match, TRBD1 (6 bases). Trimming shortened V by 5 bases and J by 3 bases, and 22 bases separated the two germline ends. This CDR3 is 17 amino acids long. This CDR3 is CASSKRGRGERDYGYTF. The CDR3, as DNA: TGTGCCAGCAGTAAGCGGGGGCGCGGGGAACGTGACTATGGCTACACCTTC.

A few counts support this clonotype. The DNA of the CDR3 is TGTGCCAGCAGCTTGACGCTCAGGAACACCGGGGAGCTGTTTTTT. Translation gives CASSLTLRNTGELFF. V is TRBV5-8 and J is TRBJ2-2, with D hard to call. Trimming took 1 base from V and 1 from J, leaving 8 bases between them. Looked up from germline, CDR1 is SGHTS and CDR2 is YDEGEE. The CDR3 runs to 15 residues.

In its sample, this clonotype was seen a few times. CDR3 sequence (DNA): TGTGCCAGCAGCTTCGACGGCTTCCAAGAGACCCAGTACTTC. Translating gives CASSFDGFQETQYF. The chain combines TRBV5-5 with TRBJ2-5; no clear D gene. The CDR3 has 14 amino acids. V lost 2 bases and J 1 base, leaving 9 bases between the germline ends. CDR1 is SGHKS, CDR2 YYEKEE, per germline (reference sequence). Together with reference TRBV5-5 and TRBJ2-5, the CDR3 gives the full variable domain: DAGVTQSPTHLIKTRGQQVTLRCSPISGHKSVSWYQQVLGQGPQFIFQYYEKEERGRGNFPDRFSARQFPNYSSELNVNALLLGDSALYLCASSFDGFQETQYFGPGTRLLVL.

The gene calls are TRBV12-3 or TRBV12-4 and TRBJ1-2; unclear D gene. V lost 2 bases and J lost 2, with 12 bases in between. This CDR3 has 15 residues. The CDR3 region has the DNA TGTGCCAGCAGTTTAATCCAAGGGCCCAACTATGGCTACACCTTC. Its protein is CASSLIQGPNYGYTF.

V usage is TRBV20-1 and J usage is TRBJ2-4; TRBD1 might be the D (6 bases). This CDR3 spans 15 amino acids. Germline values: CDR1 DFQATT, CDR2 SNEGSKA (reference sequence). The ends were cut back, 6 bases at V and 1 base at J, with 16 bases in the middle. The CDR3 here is CSAPNREGAKNIQYF. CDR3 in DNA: TGCAGTGCACCCAACAGGGAAGGGGCCAAAAACATTCAGTACTTC.

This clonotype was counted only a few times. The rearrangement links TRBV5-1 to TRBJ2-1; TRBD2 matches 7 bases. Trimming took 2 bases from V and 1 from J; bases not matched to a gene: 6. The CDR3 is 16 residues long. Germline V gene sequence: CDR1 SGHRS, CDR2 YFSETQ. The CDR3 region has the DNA TGCGCCAGCAGCTTTGGCGCGGGAGTGTCCTACAATGAGCAGTTCTTC. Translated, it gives CASSFGAGVSYNEQFF.

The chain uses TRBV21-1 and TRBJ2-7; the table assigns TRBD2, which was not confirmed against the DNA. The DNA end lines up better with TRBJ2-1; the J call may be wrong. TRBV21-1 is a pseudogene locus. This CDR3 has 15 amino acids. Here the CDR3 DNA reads TGTGCCAGCAGCAAAACTAGCGGGGTGATCAATGAGCAGTTCTTC. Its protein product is CASSKTSGVINEQFF.

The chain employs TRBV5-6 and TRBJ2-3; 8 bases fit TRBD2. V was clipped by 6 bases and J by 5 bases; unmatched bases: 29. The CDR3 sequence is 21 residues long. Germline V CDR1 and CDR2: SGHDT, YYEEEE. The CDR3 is CASTGRGLDARAGGERDTQYF. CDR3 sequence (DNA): TGTGCCAGCACCGGACGGGGCCTCGACGCCAGGGCGGGAGGTGAGAGAGATACGCAGTATTTT.

The DNA for the CDR3 is TGTGCCAGCAGTTTCGAGTCGGGGGGATATGAAAAACTGTTTTTT. Translated: CASSFESGGYEKLFF. The chain has TRBV27 and TRBJ1-4; maybe TRBD1 (5 bases). Germline V gene data show CDR1 as MNHEY and CDR2 as SMNVEV (reference sequence). Trimming cost V 3 bases and J 6 bases, with 14 bases left between them. The CDR3 spans 15 residues.

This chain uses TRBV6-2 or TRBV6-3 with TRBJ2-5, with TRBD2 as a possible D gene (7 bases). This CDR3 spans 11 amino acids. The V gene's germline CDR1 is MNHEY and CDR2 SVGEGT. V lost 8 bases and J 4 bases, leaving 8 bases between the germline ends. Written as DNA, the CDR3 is TGTGCCAGCGGGGGGGCAGAGACCCAGTACTTC. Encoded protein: CASGGAETQYF.

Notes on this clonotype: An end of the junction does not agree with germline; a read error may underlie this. CDR3 nucleotides: TGTGCCAGCAGTTTATCACCCCCCTGGGGGGTTGAAACTTTCTTT. It yields the protein CASSLSPPWGVETFF. The rearrangement links TRBV28 to TRBJ1-1; perhaps TRBD1 as D (5 bases). Germline V gives CDR1 MDHEN, CDR2 SYDVKM. The CDR3 runs to 15 residues.

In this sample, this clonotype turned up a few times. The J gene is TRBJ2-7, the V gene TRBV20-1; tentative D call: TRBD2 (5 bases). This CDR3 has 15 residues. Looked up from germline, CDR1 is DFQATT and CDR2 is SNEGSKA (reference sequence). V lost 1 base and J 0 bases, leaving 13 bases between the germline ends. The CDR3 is CSARGLATYSYEQYF. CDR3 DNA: TGCAGTGCTAGAGGTCTAGCCACTTACTCCTACGAGCAGTACTTC.

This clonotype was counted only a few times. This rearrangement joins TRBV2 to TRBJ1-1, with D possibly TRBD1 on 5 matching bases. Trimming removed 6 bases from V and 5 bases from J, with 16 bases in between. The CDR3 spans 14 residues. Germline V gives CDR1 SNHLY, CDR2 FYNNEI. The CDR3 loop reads CASSDQGRVTEAFF. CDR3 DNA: TGTGCCAGCAGCGACCAGGGTAGGGTTACTGAAGCTTTCTTT. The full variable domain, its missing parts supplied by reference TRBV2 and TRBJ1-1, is EPEVTQTPSHQVTQMGQEVILRCVPISNHLYFYWYRQILGQKVEFLVSFYNNEISEKSEIFDDQFSVERPDGSNFTLKIRSTKLEDSAMYFCASSDQGRVTEAFFGQGTRLTVV.

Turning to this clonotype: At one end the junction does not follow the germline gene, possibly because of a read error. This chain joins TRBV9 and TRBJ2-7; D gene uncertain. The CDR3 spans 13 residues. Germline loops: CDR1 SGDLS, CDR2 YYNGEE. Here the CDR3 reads CANSPTVWDEQYF. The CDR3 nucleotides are TGTGCCAACAGCCCCACCGTTTGGGACGAGCAGTACTTC.

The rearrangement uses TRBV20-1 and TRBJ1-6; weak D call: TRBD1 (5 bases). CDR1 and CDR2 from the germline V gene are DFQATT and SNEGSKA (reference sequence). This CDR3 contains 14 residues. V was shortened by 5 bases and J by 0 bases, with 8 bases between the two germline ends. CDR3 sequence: CSAEGSSYNSPLHF. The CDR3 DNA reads TGCAGTGCTGAGGGGAGCTCCTATAATTCACCCCTCCACTTT.

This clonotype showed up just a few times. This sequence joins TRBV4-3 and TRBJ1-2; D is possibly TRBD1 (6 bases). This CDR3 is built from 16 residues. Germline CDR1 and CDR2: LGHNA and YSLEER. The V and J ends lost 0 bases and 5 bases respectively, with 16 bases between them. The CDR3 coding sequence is TGCGCCAGCAGCCAAGACCCCGGACAGAGGGGGTATGGCTACACCTTC. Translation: CASSQDPGQRGYGYTF.

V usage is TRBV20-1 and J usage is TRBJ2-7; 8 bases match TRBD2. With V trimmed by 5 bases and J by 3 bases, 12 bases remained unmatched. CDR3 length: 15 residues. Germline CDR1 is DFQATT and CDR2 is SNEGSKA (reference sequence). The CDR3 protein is CSAPRAGLGFYEQYF. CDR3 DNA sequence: TGCAGTGCTCCCCGGGCGGGACTAGGCTTCTACGAGCAGTACTTC.

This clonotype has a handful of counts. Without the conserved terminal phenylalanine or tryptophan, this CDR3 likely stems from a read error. CDR3 DNA sequence: TGTGCCAGCCATTACCTCGGGACGATCAACACTGAAGCTTTCCTT. Protein sequence: CASHYLGTINTEAFL. The chain couples TRBV2 to TRBJ1-1, with D possibly matching TRBD1 (5 bases). Trimming shortened V by 8 bases and J by 2 bases, and 18 bases separated the two germline ends. The germline V gene has CDR1 SNHLY and CDR2 FYNNEI. This CDR3 has 15 amino acids.